The 27 T cell receptor beta chains below were found in one sample sequenced in a study of T-cell memory formation after mild COVID-19. TCRdb passed the 5' RACE reads through MiXCR, listing each CDR3 protein once. The sample lists under 300,000 distinct CDR3 sequences; 15% to 20% were seen once. Input material: PBMCs or a T cell subset sorted from them (not recorded which). Source of these receptors: a man aged 18 to 35 who had mild COVID-19 (a few samples of this study predate the infection). Cell type and time point are not known.

This clonotype is medium-sized within its sample. V gene TRBV27 combines with J gene TRBJ2-2; D is ambiguous. Germline values: CDR1 MNHEY, CDR2 SMNVEV (reference sequence). This CDR3 contains 13 residues. Trimming took off 10 bases at V and 2 bases at J, with 11 bases between the two ends. The CDR3 protein is CATGSANTGELFF. CDR3 bases: TGTGCCACTGGGTCGGCCAACACCGGGGAGCTGTTTTTT.

This chain links TRBV20-1 with TRBJ2-7; TRBD1 might be the D (6 bases). V lost 5 bases, J lost 9 bases, and 20 bases lay in between. CDR3 length: 13 amino acids. Germline lookup yields CDR1 DFQATT and CDR2 SNEGSKA (reference sequence). CDR3 region: CSARYRVEGLQYV. DNA of the CDR3: TGCAGTGCTCGTTACAGGGTAGAGGGTCTGCAGTACGTC.

V is TRBV6-6 and J is TRBJ1-1; the D gene is possibly TRBD1 (6 bases). Germline V gene lookup returns CDR1 MNHNY and CDR2 SVGAGI (reference sequence). V was pared by 5 bases and J by 0 bases, with 13 bases between. CDR3 length: 15 residues. The CDR3 region has the DNA TGTGCCAGCAGTCCCCGGGGGGCCATGAACACTGAAGCTTTCTTT. This gives the protein CASSPRGAMNTEAFF.

The chain combines TRBV20-1 with TRBJ1-1; D not resolved. Trimming removed 6 bases at V and 3 bases at J, with 14 bases between. Looked up from germline, CDR1 is DFQATT and CDR2 is SNEGSKA (reference sequence). The CDR3 length is 13 residues. The CDR3 sequence is CSARASWDTEAFF. In DNA, the CDR3 is TGCAGTGCCCGCGCCTCTTGGGACACTGAAGCTTTCTTT.

In this sample, this clonotype turned up many times. This chain uses TRBV7-2 with TRBJ1-2; D gene uncertain. Germline CDR1 reads SGHTA; CDR2 reads FQGNSA. The CDR3 is made up of 11 amino acids. Trimming pared 5 bases from V and 8 bases from J, leaving 9 bases between. The CDR3 bases are TGTGCCAGCAGCCCTGGTCCCGGCTACACCTTC. This codes for CASSPGPGYTF.

The chain carries TRBV7-2 and TRBJ1-5; unclear D gene. V gave up 2 bases and J gave up 11 bases, with 13 bases separating them. The CDR3 sequence is 13 residues long. Germline loops: CDR1 SGHTA, CDR2 FQGNSA. CDR3 residues: CASSLQQTATQHF. The CDR3 coding sequence is TGTGCCAGCAGCTTACAACAGACCGCGACCCAGCATTTT.

The chain combines TRBV24-1 with TRBJ1-2; tentative D call: TRBD1 (5 bases). The V and J ends lost 6 bases and 4 bases respectively, with 11 bases between them. This CDR3 has 13 residues. Germline CDR1 reads KGHDR; CDR2 reads SFDVKD. CDR3 DNA: TGTGCCACCAGTATAGACAGCGCCTATGGCTACACCTTC. It translates to CATSIDSAYGYTF.

The chain recombines TRBV12-3 or TRBV12-4 with TRBJ2-7; TRBD1 matches at 8 bases. The CDR3 consists of 15 residues. The trim removed 5 bases at V and 3 bases at J, leaving 9 bases unmatched. CDR3 amino acids: CASSPGQGALYEQYF. CDR3 nucleotide sequence: TGTGCCAGCAGTCCTGGACAGGGTGCTCTCTACGAGCAGTACTTC.

The chain carries TRBV20-1 and TRBJ1-1; 9 bases fit TRBD1. V gave up 8 bases and J gave up 2 bases; unmatched junction bases: 3. The V gene's germline CDR1 is DFQATT and CDR2 SNEGSKA (reference sequence). The CDR3 contains 12 residues. The CDR3 protein is CSPTGGNTEAFF. CDR3 DNA sequence: TGCAGTCCAACAGGGGGCAACACTGAAGCTTTCTTT.

This chain uses TRBV5-1 with TRBJ2-5, with 8 bases aligning to TRBD1. V trimming: 0 bases; J trimming: 4 bases; junction bases outside the gene matches: 5. CDR1 is SGHRS and CDR2 is YFSETQ in the germline V gene. The CDR3 consists of 15 residues. CDR3 region: CASSLADRDGETQYF. As DNA, the CDR3 is TGCGCCAGCAGCTTGGCGGACAGGGACGGAGAGACCCAGTACTTC.

V gene TRBV20-1 combines with J gene TRBJ2-4; no clear D gene. V was cut by 6 bases and J by 12 bases, with 18 bases left in between. CDR1 is DFQATT, CDR2 SNEGSKA, per germline (reference sequence). This CDR3 contains 12 residues. The CDR3 protein is CSAWPRIGPQYF. Written as DNA, the CDR3 is TGCAGTGCGTGGCCTCGGATCGGGCCTCAGTACTTC.

The CDR3 loop is CASSLMGDSYEQYF. As DNA, the CDR3 is TGCGCCAGCAGCCTGATGGGGGACTCCTACGAGCAGTACTTC. The chain employs TRBV5-1 and TRBJ2-7; possibly TRBD1 or TRBD2 for D (5 bases each). Germline V gene sequence: CDR1 SGHRS, CDR2 YFSETQ. Between the trimmed V and J ends, which lost 4 bases and 0 bases, there was a span of 11 bases. CDR3 length: 14 amino acids.

This clonotype has a handful of counts. The genes are TRBV28 and TRBJ1-5; D remains ambiguous. Trimming left V 7 bases short and J 3 bases short, with 13 bases between. The CDR3 runs to 14 residues. Germline CDR1 MDHEN, CDR2 SYDVKM. CDR3 protein: CASTEVRSNQPQHF. The DNA for the CDR3 is TGTGCCAGCACAGAGGTTCGGTCCAATCAGCCCCAGCATTTT.

In this sample, this clonotype turned up a few times. This sequence joins TRBV12-3 or TRBV12-4 and TRBJ1-6; weak D call: TRBD1 (5 bases). Between the trimmed V and J ends, which lost 6 bases and 7 bases, there was a span of 16 bases. The CDR3 contains 15 residues. CDR3 bases: TGTGCCAGCAGCATATTGGGGGTCCACAATTCACCCCTCCACTTT. Translated: CASSILGVHNSPLHF.

The rearrangement uses TRBV24-1 and TRBJ2-2; TRBD1 matches 9 bases. The germline V gene encodes CDR1 KGHDR and CDR2 SFDVKD. Trimming at V came to 9 bases and at J to 3 bases, leaving 1 base not matched to a gene. The CDR3 sequence is 13 residues long. The CDR3 spells CATRDRDTGELFF. In DNA, the CDR3 is TGTGCCACCCGGGACAGGGACACCGGGGAGCTGTTTTTT.

This clonotype showed up just a few times. The chain uses TRBV5-1 and TRBJ1-2; D ambiguous. Trimming took off 3 bases at V and 4 bases at J, with 19 bases between the two ends. CDR1 is SGHRS, CDR2 YFSETQ, per germline. The CDR3 has 16 amino acids. The CDR3 region is CASSSNKAKGIYGYTF. CDR3 nucleotide sequence: TGCGCCAGCAGCTCCAATAAGGCAAAGGGCATCTATGGCTACACCTTC.

This chain links TRBV21-1 with TRBJ2-7. TRBV21-1 is given as a pseudogene. CDR3 length: 14 residues. The CDR3 nucleotides read TGTGCCAGCAGCAACGAGCCGGGCTCCTACGAGCAGTACGTC. The encoded protein is CASSNEPGSYEQYV.

This clonotype was seen a few times. V and J are TRBV4-3 and TRBJ1-2, with 8 bases aligning to TRBD1. V shed 0 bases, J shed 5 bases, and the junction held 8 bases outside the gene matches. CDR1 LGHNA and CDR2 YSLEER come from the germline V gene. This CDR3 contains 16 residues. The CDR3 sequence: CASSQDYRGIGYGYTF. The CDR3 nucleotides are TGCGCCAGCAGCCAAGATTACAGGGGGATTGGGTATGGCTACACCTTC.

There are many counts of this clonotype. J is TRBJ2-1 and V is TRBV7-7; TRBD2 matches 12 bases. Germline loops: CDR1 SSHAT, CDR2 FNYEAQ (reference sequence). CDR3 length: 15 residues. V gave up 4 bases and J gave up 8 bases; unmatched junction bases: 6. CDR3 DNA: TGTGCCAGCAGCTATCTAGCGGGGGGGGCCTATGAGCAGTTCTTC. Translating gives CASSYLAGGAYEQFF.

This clonotype has ten or more counts. The J gene is TRBJ2-5, the V gene TRBV5-1; 10 bases are shared with TRBD2. Germline values: CDR1 SGHRS, CDR2 YFSETQ. The CDR3 is 16 residues long. Germline trimming cut 3 bases from V and 2 bases from J; bases unmatched to any gene: 7. The CDR3 spells CASSSAGTSVQETQYF. The CDR3 coding sequence is TGCGCCAGCAGCTCCGCCGGGACTAGCGTTCAAGAGACCCAGTACTTC.

A few counts support this clonotype. This chain uses TRBV18 with TRBJ1-2; D uncertain. The CDR3 sequence is 15 residues long. Per germline, CDR1 KGHSH and CDR2 LQKENI. V shed 0 bases and J shed 4 bases, with 12 bases lying between them. The CDR3 nucleotides are TGTGCCAGCTCACCACCTAGGCAGGAAGGCTATGGCTACACCTTC. Encoded protein: CASSPPRQEGYGYTF. Full variable domain (rest looked up from reference TRBV18 and TRBJ1-2): NAGVMQNPRHLVRRRGQEARLRCSPMKGHSHVYWYRQLPEEGLKFMVYLQKENIIDESGMPKERFSAEFPKEGPSILRIQQVVRGDSAAYFCASSPPRQEGYGYTFGSGTRLTVV.

This clonotype has only a few counts. The chain couples TRBV7-3 to TRBJ1-6; D is ambiguous. This CDR3 region has 14 residues. Deletions cut 4 bases from V and 7 bases from J, with 11 bases between. In germline, CDR1 is SGHTA, CDR2 FQGTGA. The CDR3 sequence: CASSSGTSNSPLHF. The CDR3 DNA sequence: TGTGCCAGCAGCTCGGGAACTTCGAATTCACCCCTCCACTTT.

This clonotype appeared many times. The chain carries TRBV5-1 and TRBJ2-1, with TRBD1 identical over 10 bases. The V and J ends lost 4 bases and 4 bases, in that order; junction bases with no gene match: 8. The germline CDR1 and CDR2 sequences are SGHRS and YFSETQ. The CDR3 runs 16 residues. The CDR3 loop reads CASSRSGQGYYNEQFF. The CDR3 region has the DNA TGCGCCAGCAGCCGATCGGGACAGGGGTATTACAATGAGCAGTTCTTC.

This clonotype was counted a few times. The genes are TRBV6-5 and TRBJ1-5; D call uncertain. V was shortened by 0 bases and J by 2 bases, with 8 bases between the two germline ends. The CDR3 length is 15 residues. Looked up from germline, CDR1 is MNHEY and CDR2 is SVGAGI. The CDR3 coding sequence is TGTGCCAGCAGTTACTCTGCAGCTGGCAATCAGCCCCAGCATTTT. Its translation is CASSYSAAGNQPQHF.

The chain is built from TRBV7-9 and TRBJ1-4; D unresolved. This CDR3 comprises 13 residues. Germline CDR1 SEHNR, CDR2 FQNEAQ (reference sequence). V lost 5 bases and J lost 8, with 12 bases in between. CDR3 protein: CASSPLVVEKLFF. DNA for the CDR3: TGTGCCAGCAGCCCCCTTGTCGTGGAAAAACTGTTTTTT.

There are a few counts of this clonotype. The V gene is TRBV7-8, the J gene TRBJ2-2; D might be TRBD1 (5 bases). This CDR3 comprises 17 residues. Trimming took off 0 bases at V and 0 bases at J, with 11 bases between the two ends. Germline V gene lookup returns CDR1 SGHVS and CDR2 FQNEAQ. CDR3 nucleotides: TGTGCCAGCAGCTTAGCACTTAGACAGACGAACACCGGGGAGCTGTTTTTT. Protein product: CASSLALRQTNTGELFF.

This clonotype has a count of ten or more. This chain uses TRBV5-1 with TRBJ2-4; TRBD2 matches at 8 bases. This CDR3 comprises 16 residues. With V trimmed by 4 bases and J by 4 bases, 10 bases remained unmatched. Germline values: CDR1 SGHRS, CDR2 YFSETQ. CDR3 bases: TGCGCCAGCAGCGACGAGCGGGGGCATTCGAAAAACATTCAGTACTTC. This sequence encodes CASSDERGHSKNIQYF.